This T cell receptor (beta chain) was observed in a study of T cells in localized non-small cell lung cancer. This CDR3 is built from 16 residues. The germline CDR1 and CDR2 sequences are SGHRS and YFSETQ. V lost 2 bases, J lost 2 bases, and 13 bases lay in between. Profiled with immunoSEQ multiplex PCR; TCRdb holds only in-frame clones, not every one. The sample shows about 41,000 clones, approximately 80% of them seen only once. On this clone: No antigen is known for it.

Points from the study as a whole: Maximal T cell clonality occurred in uninvolved adjacent lung, with tumor ranking below it. Heterogeneity remains possible, as sequencing covered one tumor region only.

V is TRBV5-1 and J is TRBJ1-4; no clear D. The material was PBMCs, obtained before any cancer treatment. The sequence came from a man aged 35 to 70 with stage II lung adenocarcinoma. The CDR3 here is CASSFNRRATNEKLFF. For the CDR3, the DNA is TGCGCCAGCAGCTTCAACCGCCGGGCGACTAATGAAAAACTGTTTTTT.